The 18 T cell receptor beta chains listed next were all sequenced from one sample in a study of OX40 agonist ivuxolimab in advanced cancers. This table comes from immunoSEQ multiplex PCR, and its TCRdb copy is limited to in-frame clones, with some not included. Among about 58,000 clones, about 90% were seen once, and the ten largest hold around 3.2%. The starting material was CD4+ or CD8+ T cells sorted from blood, obtained in a trial of the OX40 agonist ivuxolimab. Receptors originate from an adult with an advanced solid tumor such as melanoma, head and neck, liver or kidney cancer.

The chain employs TRBV5-1 and TRBJ1-4, with D possibly matching TRBD1 (6 bases). V lost 4 bases and J lost 7, with 17 bases in between. Germline V CDR1 and CDR2: SGHRS, YFSETQ. This CDR3 is built from 15 residues. CDR3 sequence (DNA): TGCGCCAGCAGCGCGGACGGGACATCGGGTGAAAAACTGTTTTTT. Amino acid sequence: CASSADGTSGEKLFF.

The chain recombines TRBV10-1 with TRBJ2-2; D unresolved. The CDR3 contains 14 residues. With 5 bases removed from V and 7 bases from J, the gap between germline ends came to 14 bases. CDR1 is WNHNN, CDR2 SYGVQD, per germline (reference sequence). CDR3 sequence reads: CASSFSRVGGELFF. As DNA, the CDR3 is TGCGCCAGCAGTTTTAGCCGGGTTGGCGGGGAGCTGTTTTTT.

The chain has TRBV28 and TRBJ2-5, with D perhaps TRBD1 or TRBD2 (5 bases each). TRBJ2-7 matches the DNA end more closely, so the J call is doubtful. Germline CDR1 reads MDHEN; CDR2 reads SYDVKM. The CDR3 loop spans 13 amino acids. DNA of the CDR3: TGTGCCAGCAGCTCGCCGGGGCCCTACGAGCAGTACTTC. It encodes CASSSPGPYEQYF.

This clone was observed a few times. An end of the junction differs from the germline gene, which may be a read error. The gene calls are TRBV19 and TRBJ1-5; possibly TRBD1 for D (5 bases). Germline V CDR1 and CDR2: LNHDA, SQIVND (reference sequence). The CDR3 is 15 amino acids. Here the CDR3 DNA reads TGTGCCAGTAGTTTAGAGGGGAATAGCAATCAGCCCCAGCATTTT. This codes for CASSLEGNSNQPQHF.

The chain links TRBV9 to TRBJ1-2; D gene uncertain. The V end lost 7 bases, the J end lost 5 bases, and 18 bases lay between the germline ends. CDR1 is SGDLS and CDR2 is YYNGEE in the germline V gene. This CDR3 comprises 14 residues. In nucleotides, the CDR3 is TGTGCCAGCCGCTCGCAGAGCACCTCATATGGCTACACCTTC. This sequence encodes CASRSQSTSYGYTF.

This clone was seen a handful of times. The chain links TRBV30 to TRBJ2-3; 11 bases are a match to TRBD2. The germline gives CDR1 GTSNPN, CDR2 SVGIG (reference sequence). The CDR3 runs to 14 residues. The ends lost 5 bases at V and 1 base at J; junction bases unmatched: 2. The CDR3, as DNA: TGTGCCTGGGCGGGACTAGCGGGCACAGATACGCAGTATTTT. This gives the protein CAWAGLAGTDTQYF.

The gene calls are TRBV15 and TRBJ2-1; 8 bases fit TRBD1. The J segment lost 7 bases and the V segment lost 1 base, leaving 9 bases of the junction unmatched. This CDR3 contains 16 residues. Germline lookup yields CDR1 LNHNV and CDR2 YYDKDF (reference sequence). CDR3: CATSRGAQGAENEQFF. For the CDR3, the DNA is TGTGCCACCAGCAGAGGGGCGCAGGGGGCTGAAAATGAGCAGTTCTTC.

The chain recombines TRBV2 with TRBJ2-5; D unresolved. The V gene lost 6 bases and the J gene lost 1 base, with 9 bases spanning the gap. Germline V gives CDR1 SNHLY, CDR2 FYNNEI. There are 13 residues in the CDR3. This chain's CDR3 is CASSLHTQETQYF. The CDR3 bases are TGTGCCAGCAGCCTTCATACCCAAGAGACCCAGTACTTC.

The V and J genes are TRBV7-9 and TRBJ1-1; 8 bases map to TRBD1. Germline assignment: CDR1 SEHNR and CDR2 FQNEAQ (reference sequence). The ends lost 8 bases at V and 2 bases at J; junction bases unmatched: 10. The CDR3 contains 15 residues. Written as DNA, the CDR3 is TGTGCCAGCCTAAGACAGGGGACGGGTAACACTGAAGCTTTCTTT. It specifies CASLRQGTGNTEAFF.

The chain recombines TRBV29-1 with TRBJ2-1, with 14 bases matching TRBD2. The CDR3 contains 14 residues. J was trimmed by 8 bases and V by 5 bases; bases with no gene match: 5. Germline CDR1 SQVTM, CDR2 ANQGSEA. CDR3 in amino acids: CSVRGLAGADEQFF. CDR3 nucleotide sequence: TGCAGCGTTAGGGGACTAGCGGGAGCCGATGAGCAGTTCTTC.

V gene TRBV7-3 combines with J gene TRBJ1-1, with D uncertain. The CDR3 covers 13 residues. Germline V gives CDR1 SGHTA, CDR2 FQGTGA. Between the trimmed V and J ends, which lost 8 bases and 0 bases, there was a span of 10 bases. CDR3 protein: CASGVSVNTEAFF. The CDR3 DNA reads TGTGCCAGCGGTGTCAGTGTGAACACTGAAGCTTTCTTT.

This clone was picked up one time. V gene TRBV28 combines with J gene TRBJ2-3; D possibly corresponds to TRBD2 (5 bases). The germline CDR1 and CDR2 sequences are MDHEN and SYDVKM. V lost 7 bases to trimming and J lost 3 bases, with 14 bases between them. The length of the CDR3 is 14 residues. As DNA, the CDR3 is TGTGCCAGCAATGAGGGCCCTTTGACAGATACGCAGTATTTT. Translated: CASNEGPLTDTQYF.

The chain employs TRBV19 and TRBJ1-5; 11 bases line up with TRBD1. CDR1 is LNHDA, CDR2 SQIVND, per germline (reference sequence). The CDR3 sequence is 17 residues long. With 9 bases clipped from V and 2 bases from J, the junction kept 12 bases outside the gene matches. The CDR3 protein is CASKPRTGGVRNQPQHF. CDR3 in DNA: TGTGCCAGCAAACCCAGGACAGGGGGCGTGCGCAATCAGCCCCAGCATTTT.

V gene TRBV27 combines with J gene TRBJ1-2; TRBD1 matches 7 bases. Germline V gene lookup returns CDR1 MNHEY and CDR2 SMNVEV (reference sequence). The trim removed 6 bases at V and 0 bases at J, leaving 13 bases unmatched. The CDR3 covers 17 residues. The CDR3 sequence: CASSKTGVLMTNYGYTF. The CDR3 coding sequence is TGTGCCAGCAGCAAAACAGGGGTACTAATGACTAACTATGGCTACACCTTC.

The rearrangement links TRBV11-2 to TRBJ2-1; D may be TRBD2 (5 bases). The CDR3 consists of 16 residues. Trimming removed 0 bases from V and 8 bases from J, with 17 bases in between. The germline V gene has CDR1 SGHAT and CDR2 FQNNGV. For the CDR3, the DNA is TGTGCCAGCAGCTTAGATATAGCGTCTGGCTCGGATGAGCAGTTCTTC. This codes for CASSLDIASGSDEQFF.

J is TRBJ1-1 and V is TRBV11-2, with D perhaps matching TRBD1 (6 bases). V lost 5 bases and J 1 base, leaving 17 bases between the germline ends. The germline CDR1 and CDR2 sequences are SGHAT and FQNNGV. The CDR3 totals 16 residues. CDR3 sequence (DNA): TGTGCCAGCAGCACCGCCCCCAGGGGCAGGAACACTGAAGCTTTCTTT. Amino acids: CASSTAPRGRNTEAFF.

This chain links TRBV15 with TRBJ2-2, with 7 nucleotides matching TRBD1. In germline, CDR1 is LNHNV, CDR2 YYDKDF (reference sequence). With 1 base clipped from V and 6 bases from J, the junction kept 11 bases outside the gene matches. This CDR3 has 17 amino acids. CDR3 region: CATSRGERGRSAGELFF. The CDR3 DNA reads as TGTGCCACCAGCAGAGGTGAAAGGGGGCGAAGTGCCGGGGAGCTGTTTTTT.

The chain links TRBV7-3 to TRBJ2-2; D is unresolved. From germline, CDR1 is SGHTA and CDR2 FQGTGA. The CDR3 contains 15 residues. The V and J ends lost 5 bases and 1 base respectively, with 11 bases between them. CDR3 in amino acids: CASSRFRENTGELFF. The CDR3 DNA sequence: TGTGCCAGCAGCCGCTTCCGCGAGAACACCGGGGAGCTGTTTTTT. Drawing the rest from reference TRBV7-3 and TRBJ2-2, the complete variable domain is GAGVSQTPSNKVTEKGKYVELRCDPISGHTALYWYRQSLGQGPEFLIYFQGTGAADDSGLPNDRFFAVRPEGSVSTLKIQRTERGDSAVYLCASSRFRENTGELFFGEGSRLTVL.